This T cell receptor (beta chain) was retrieved from a study of cytomegalovirus exposure and HLA in healthy donors. Turning to the study itself: Earlier work reported 100 million or so unique TCR beta sequences from some 180 million T cells.

Vbeta (60) and Jbeta (13) primers were used in the PCR. Repertoires were generated with immunoSEQ multiplex PCR, while TCRdb's copy carries only in-frame clones and drops some. Seen here are under 200,000 clones, about 81% observed once, and the top ten hold roughly 2.1%. In the case of this clone: What it recognizes is unknown.

Germline assignment: CDR1 SGHRS and CDR2 YFSETQ. The junction had 3 bases not matched to a gene; V was cut back by 4 bases and J by 4 bases. The CDR3 consists of 14 residues. Broader study findings: Sequencing artifact likely explains a cluster of highly shared sequence variants. A classifier reportedly called cytomegalovirus status with high sensitivity and specificity. A later analysis by the authors found several of the most significant clusters apparently linked to common viral pathogens.

The specimen sequenced was PBMCs. The clonotype was recovered from a young woman in good health and CMV-seropositive. The chain carries TRBV5-1 and TRBJ2-1, with 9 bases fitting TRBD2. DNA of the CDR3: TGCGCCAGCAGCCCGGGACTAGCTTACAATGAGCAGTTCTTC. Amino acids: CASSPGLAYNEQFF.